Shown below are 21 T cell receptor beta chains from a single sample sequenced in a study of blood T cells in healthy people across ages. The second PCR ran about 6 to 12 cycles with a sample-barcoded 5' primer and J-beta primers. TCRdb re-called the 5' RACE reads with MiXCR, one entry per CDR3 protein. The data show 500,000 to 600,000 distinct CDR3 sequences, with 27% seen just once and around a sixth held by the top ten. The source material was blood. These receptor sequences come from a woman aged 70-85 years in good health.

This clonotype was seen more than once but under ten times. V gene TRBV20-1 combines with J gene TRBJ1-6; no firm D call. V was pared by 4 bases and J by 3 bases, with 10 bases between. Germline CDR1 DFQATT, CDR2 SNEGSKA (reference sequence). CDR3 size: 14 residues. CDR3 residues: CSATRPIYNSPLHF. CDR3 coding DNA: TGCAGTGCTACGAGACCGATCTATAATTCACCCCTCCACTTT.

This rearrangement joins TRBV3-1 to TRBJ1-6, with a tentative D call TRBD1 (5 bases). Germline loops: CDR1 LGHDT, CDR2 YNNKEL (reference sequence). The V and J ends lost 3 bases and 10 bases respectively, with 13 bases between them. The CDR3 consists of 14 residues. CDR3 protein: CASSQGRGSSPLHF. The CDR3 nucleotides are TGTGCCAGCAGCCAGGGTAGGGGAAGCTCACCCCTCCACTTT.

This clonotype was observed a few times. The chain carries TRBV29-1 and TRBJ2-7, with D possibly matching TRBD2 (6 bases). V shed 4 bases and J shed 6 bases, with 22 bases lying between them. Germline CDR1 is SQVTM and CDR2 is ANQGSEA. The CDR3 is made up of 15 amino acids. CDR3 sequence: CSVVSMEGRWGEQYF. The CDR3 DNA reads as TGCAGCGTTGTGTCGATGGAGGGTAGATGGGGCGAGCAGTACTTC.

V is TRBV20-1 and J is TRBJ1-1; D is unclear. This CDR3 has 12 residues. CDR1 and CDR2 (germline): DFQATT, SNEGSKA (reference sequence). Trimming removed 6 bases from V and 3 bases from J, with 11 bases in between. CDR3 amino acids: CSANFGDTEAFF. DNA for the CDR3: TGCAGTGCAAACTTCGGGGACACTGAAGCTTTCTTT.

CDR3: CASSPRGLLSYNEQFF. The CDR3 nucleotides are TGTGCCAGCAGCCCCCGGGGGCTATTATCCTACAATGAGCAGTTCTTC. The chain recombines TRBV7-2 with TRBJ2-1; the D call may be TRBD1 or TRBD2 (6 bases each). Germline lookup yields CDR1 SGHTA and CDR2 FQGNSA. The CDR3 length is 16 residues. V lost 5 bases, J lost 1 base, and 15 bases lay in between.

This clonotype was counted between two and nine times. V and J are TRBV5-6 and TRBJ2-7; D possibly corresponds to TRBD1 (6 bases). Trimming took off 7 bases at V and 6 bases at J, with 17 bases between the two ends. The CDR3 runs 13 residues. Per germline, CDR1 SGHDT and CDR2 YYEEEE. CDR3 DNA sequence: TGTGCCAGCGGCCAAGGGGGAAAGGGCGAGCAGTACTTC. This gives the protein CASGQGGKGEQYF.

This clonotype was seen a few times. The chain joins TRBV7-9 to TRBJ1-1; no clear D. From germline, CDR1 is SEHNR and CDR2 FQNEAQ (reference sequence). Trimming shortened V by 1 base and J by 1 base, and 7 bases separated the two germline ends. The CDR3 has 14 amino acids. For the CDR3, the DNA is TGTGCCAGCAGCTTAGTGATGAGGAACACTGAAGCTTTCTTT. It yields the protein CASSLVMRNTEAFF.

In its sample, this clonotype was seen many times. The chain combines TRBV20-1 with TRBJ2-7, with a tentative D call TRBD2 (6 bases). CDR1 DFQATT and CDR2 SNEGSKA come from the germline V gene (reference sequence). There are 12 residues in the CDR3. CDR3 in DNA: TGCAGCCTCGGGACTCCCTCCTACGAGCAGTACTTC. It specifies CSLGTPSYEQYF.

This clonotype was seen only a few times. This chain joins TRBV7-2 and TRBJ2-3, with 9 nucleotides matching TRBD2. Losses at the gene ends were 4 bases for V and 1 base for J; bases not matched to a gene: 9. This CDR3 contains 17 residues. Germline V CDR1 and CDR2: SGHTA, FQGNSA. CDR3 sequence: CASSSTRASGGTDTQYF. The CDR3 region has the DNA TGTGCCAGCAGCTCGACAAGGGCTAGCGGGGGCACAGATACGCAGTATTTT. Full variable domain (outside the CDR3, taken from reference TRBV7-2 and TRBJ2-3): GAGVSQSPSNKVTEKGKDVELRCDPISGHTALYWYRQSLGQGLEFLIYFQGNSAPDKSGLPSDRFSAERTGGSVSTLTIQRTQQEDSAVYLCASSSTRASGGTDTQYFGPGTRLTVL.

The V and J genes are TRBV29-1 and TRBJ2-7, with a weak D call TRBD2 (5 bases). Per germline, CDR1 SQVTM and CDR2 ANQGSEA. V lost 4 bases to trimming and J lost 7 bases, with 14 bases between them. The CDR3 runs to 12 residues. Written as DNA, the CDR3 is TGCAGCGTTGGCGCCGGGAACACAGAGCAGTACTTC. Protein product: CSVGAGNTEQYF.

The chain recombines TRBV7-9 with TRBJ2-5, with TRBD2 matching 11 bases. Germline V lookup: CDR1 SEHNR, CDR2 FQNEAQ (reference sequence). The J segment lost 4 bases and the V segment lost 1 base, leaving 8 bases of the junction unmatched. CDR3 length equals 17 residues. The CDR3 DNA is TGTGCCAGCAGCTTAGGACTAGCGGGGCCCGCCCTAGAGACCCAGTACTTC. This translates into CASSLGLAGPALETQYF.

V usage is TRBV24-1 and J usage is TRBJ2-2; D might be TRBD1 (6 bases). The CDR3 spans 14 residues. CDR1 is KGHDR and CDR2 is SFDVKD in the germline V gene. V lost 7 bases, J lost 6 bases, and 14 bases lay in between. The CDR3 bases are TGTGCCACCAGCAACAGGGTTACGGCCGGGGAGCTGTTTTTT. Translation gives CATSNRVTAGELFF.

About this clonotype: Just one base apart from a much larger clone, this may be a read error. The V call is TRBV11-2, the J call TRBJ2-5, with 8 bases that match TRBD2. Germline lookup yields CDR1 SGHAT and CDR2 FQNNGV. The CDR3 covers 17 residues. CDR3 region: CASGLEYSGGPQETQYF. The CDR3 DNA is TGTGCCAGCGGCTTAGAGTATTCGGGGGGGCCGCAAGAGACCCAGTACTTC. The full variable domain, in which reference TRBV11-2 and TRBJ2-5 provide the parts outside the CDR3, is EAGVAQSPRYKIIEKRQSVAFWCNPISGHATLYWYQQILGQGPKLLIQFQNNGVVDDSQLPKDRFSAERLKGVDSTLKIQPAKLEDSAVYLCASGLEYSGGPQETQYFGPGTRLLVL.

The gene calls are TRBV29-1 and TRBJ1-2, with TRBD1 matching 8 bases. This CDR3 has 18 amino acids. Unmatched junction bases numbered 20, after V lost 3 bases and J lost 5 bases. Germline V gene sequence: CDR1 SQVTM, CDR2 ANQGSEA. CDR3 DNA sequence: TGCAGCGTTGACGTAGTATTCGACAGGGGCATAACAAAGTATGGCTACACCTTC. Translated, it gives CSVDVVFDRGITKYGYTF.

This clonotype was counted only a few times. This chain links TRBV4-3 with TRBJ1-2; D call uncertain. Trimming stripped 0 bases from V and 2 bases from J, with 10 bases between. The CDR3 covers 15 residues. Germline V lookup: CDR1 LGHNA, CDR2 YSLEER. The CDR3 is CASSQEPGANYGYTF. CDR3 in DNA: TGCGCCAGCAGCCAAGAACCCGGAGCCAACTATGGCTACACCTTC.

This clonotype has a handful of counts. The chain recombines TRBV7-3 with TRBJ2-1; the D is unclear. The CDR3 has 14 residues. V lost 3 bases, J lost 6 bases, and 12 bases lay in between. Germline CDR1 and CDR2: SGHTA and FQGTGA. The CDR3 region is CASSFRAVPNEQFF. The CDR3 DNA reads TGTGCCAGCAGCTTCCGGGCAGTTCCCAATGAGCAGTTCTTC.

CDR3 residues: CASSQVTGARWSIQYF. CDR3 sequence (DNA): TGTGCCAGCAGCCAAGTAACCGGGGCCCGTTGGAGCATTCAGTACTTC. V and J are TRBV4-2 and TRBJ2-4; D may correspond to TRBD1 or TRBD2 (5 bases each). This CDR3 is built from 16 residues. Germline values: CDR1 LGHNA, CDR2 YNFKEQ. V shed 1 base and J shed 9 bases, with 19 bases lying between them.

In its sample, this clonotype was seen a few times. The chain combines TRBV12-3 or TRBV12-4 with TRBJ2-5, with TRBD2 identical over 7 bases. The V gene end was trimmed by 6 bases and the J gene end by 5 bases; junction bases not matched to a gene: 6. The CDR3 consists of 13 residues. CDR3 loop: CASRLSGAETQYF. Here the CDR3 DNA reads TGTGCCAGCAGATTGAGCGGGGCTGAGACCCAGTACTTC.

This clonotype showed up just a few times. J is TRBJ1-5 and V is TRBV7-9, with D unclear. Germline CDR1 is SEHNR and CDR2 is FQNEAQ (reference sequence). CDR3 size: 12 residues. Between the trimmed V and J ends, which lost 3 bases and 10 bases, there was a span of 10 bases. The CDR3 DNA sequence: TGTGCCAGCAGCTTGAGGGAAAGCCCCCAGCATTTT. Amino acids: CASSLRESPQHF.

The genes are TRBV5-1 and TRBJ2-5, with D unresolved. The J call is in doubt because the DNA end fits TRBJ2-7 better. This CDR3 has 14 amino acids. The V gene's germline CDR1 is SGHRS and CDR2 YFSETQ. The CDR3 sequence: CASSPRQETYEQYF. Here the CDR3 DNA reads TGCGCCAGCAGCCCCCGGCAGGAGACCTACGAGCAGTACTTC.

This clonotype has a handful of counts. The chain is built from TRBV11-2 and TRBJ1-1; D remains ambiguous. Trimming removed 3 bases at V and 5 bases at J, with 10 bases between. CDR1 and CDR2 from the germline V gene are SGHAT and FQNNGV. This CDR3 has 13 amino acids. The CDR3 DNA is TGTGCCAGCAGCTTCAGCAGAGGGACTGAAGCTTTCTTT. This sequence encodes CASSFSRGTEAFF.